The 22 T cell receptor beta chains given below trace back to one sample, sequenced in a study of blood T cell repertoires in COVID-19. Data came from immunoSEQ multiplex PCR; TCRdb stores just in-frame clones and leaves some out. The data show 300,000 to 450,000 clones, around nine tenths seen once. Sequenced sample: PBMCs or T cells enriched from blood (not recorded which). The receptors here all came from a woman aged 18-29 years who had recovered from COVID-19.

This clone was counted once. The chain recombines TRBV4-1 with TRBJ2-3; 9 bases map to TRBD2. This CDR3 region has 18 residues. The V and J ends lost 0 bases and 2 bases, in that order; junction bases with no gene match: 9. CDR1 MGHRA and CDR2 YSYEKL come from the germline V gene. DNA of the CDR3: TGCGCCAGCAGCCAAGAAAGAAGGCTAGCGGGGAACACAGATACGCAGTATTTT. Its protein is CASSQERRLAGNTDTQYF.

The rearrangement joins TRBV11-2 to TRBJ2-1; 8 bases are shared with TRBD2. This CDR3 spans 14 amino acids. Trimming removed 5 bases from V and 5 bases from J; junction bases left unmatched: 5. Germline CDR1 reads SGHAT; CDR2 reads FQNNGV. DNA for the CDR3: TGTGCCAGCAGCCTAGGACTAGCTAACAATGAGCAGTTCTTC. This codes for CASSLGLANNEQFF.

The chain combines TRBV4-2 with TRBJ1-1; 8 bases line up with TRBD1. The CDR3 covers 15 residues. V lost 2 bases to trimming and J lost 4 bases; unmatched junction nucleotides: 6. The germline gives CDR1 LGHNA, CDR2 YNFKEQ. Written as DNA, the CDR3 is TGTGCCAGCAGCCAATTAAAAGGGACAGGCACTGAAGCTTTCTTT. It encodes CASSQLKGTGTEAFF.

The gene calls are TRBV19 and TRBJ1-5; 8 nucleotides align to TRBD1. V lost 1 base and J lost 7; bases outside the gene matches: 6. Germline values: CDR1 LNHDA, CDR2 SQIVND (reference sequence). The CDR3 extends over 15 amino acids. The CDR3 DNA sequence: TGTGCCAGTAGTATAGCCGGACAGGGAAGGCAGCCCCAGCATTTT. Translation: CASSIAGQGRQPQHF. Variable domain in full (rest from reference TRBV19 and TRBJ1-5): DGGITQSPKYLFRKEGQNVTLSCEQNLNHDAMYWYRQDPGQGLRLIYYSQIVNDFQKGDIAEGYSVSREKKESFPLTVTSAQKNPTAFYLCASSIAGQGRQPQHFGDGTRLSIL.

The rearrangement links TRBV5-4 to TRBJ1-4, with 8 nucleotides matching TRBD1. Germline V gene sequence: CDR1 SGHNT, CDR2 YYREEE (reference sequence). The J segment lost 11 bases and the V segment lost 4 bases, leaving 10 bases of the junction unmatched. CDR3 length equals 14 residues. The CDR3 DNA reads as TGTGCCAGCAGCCCGGGAGGACAGGGTCGGAAACTGTTTTTT. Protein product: CASSPGGQGRKLFF.

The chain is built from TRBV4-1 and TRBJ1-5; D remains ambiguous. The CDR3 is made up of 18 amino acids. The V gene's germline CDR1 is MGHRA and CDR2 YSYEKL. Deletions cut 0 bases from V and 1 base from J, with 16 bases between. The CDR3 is CASSQEGQRLASNQPQHF. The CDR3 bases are TGCGCCAGCAGCCAAGAAGGTCAGCGACTTGCGAGCAATCAGCCCCAGCATTTT.

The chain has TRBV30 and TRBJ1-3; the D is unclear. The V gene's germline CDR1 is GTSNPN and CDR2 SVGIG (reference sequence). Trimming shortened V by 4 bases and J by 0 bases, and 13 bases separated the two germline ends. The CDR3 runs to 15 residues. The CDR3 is CAWNHITVSGNTIYF. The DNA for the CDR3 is TGTGCCTGGAACCACATTACCGTCTCTGGAAACACCATATATTTT.

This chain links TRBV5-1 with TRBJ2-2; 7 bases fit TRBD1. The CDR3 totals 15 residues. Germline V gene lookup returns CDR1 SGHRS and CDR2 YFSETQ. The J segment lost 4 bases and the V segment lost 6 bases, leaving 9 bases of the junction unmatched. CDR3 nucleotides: TGCGCCAGCATCCCCGGGTCAGGGGGCACCGGGGAGCTGTTTTTT. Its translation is CASIPGSGGTGELFF.

CDR3: CASRLPGTKNIQYF. DNA for the CDR3: TGTGCCAGCAGACTGCCGGGAACCAAAAACATTCAGTACTTC. V gene TRBV7-2 combines with J gene TRBJ2-4; D is perhaps TRBD2 (5 bases). The germline V and J ends were trimmed by 6 bases and 2 bases, with 11 bases remaining between them. The CDR3 is 14 amino acids. The germline V gene encodes CDR1 SGHTA and CDR2 FQGNSA.

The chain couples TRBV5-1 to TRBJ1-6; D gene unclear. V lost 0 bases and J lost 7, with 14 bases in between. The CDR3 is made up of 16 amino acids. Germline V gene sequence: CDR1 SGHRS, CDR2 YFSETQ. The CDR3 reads CASSLARLYENSPLHF. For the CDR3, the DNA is TGCGCCAGCAGCTTGGCCAGGCTATATGAGAATTCACCCCTCCACTTT. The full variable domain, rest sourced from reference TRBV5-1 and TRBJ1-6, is KAGVTQTPRYLIKTRGQQVTLSCSPISGHRSVSWYQQTPGQGLQFLFEYFSETQRNKGNFPGRFSGRQFSNSRSEMNVSTLELGDSALYLCASSLARLYENSPLHFGNGTRLTVT.

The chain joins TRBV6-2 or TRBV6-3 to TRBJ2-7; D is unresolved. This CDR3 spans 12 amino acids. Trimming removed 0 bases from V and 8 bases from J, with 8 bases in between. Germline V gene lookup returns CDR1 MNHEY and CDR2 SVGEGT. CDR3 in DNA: TGTGCCAGCAGTTACTCGATAGACAAGCAGTACTTC. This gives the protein CASSYSIDKQYF.

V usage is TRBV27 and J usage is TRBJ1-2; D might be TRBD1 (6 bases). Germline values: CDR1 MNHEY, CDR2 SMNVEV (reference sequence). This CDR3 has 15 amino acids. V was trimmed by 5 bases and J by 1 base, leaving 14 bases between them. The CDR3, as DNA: TGTGCCAGCAGTCCATTGACAGGCGGTAACTATGGCTACACCTTC. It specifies CASSPLTGGNYGYTF.

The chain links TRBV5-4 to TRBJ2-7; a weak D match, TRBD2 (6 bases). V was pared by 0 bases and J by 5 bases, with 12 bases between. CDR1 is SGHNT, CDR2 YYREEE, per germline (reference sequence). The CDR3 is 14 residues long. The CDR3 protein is CASSLALASHEQYF. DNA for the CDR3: TGTGCCAGCAGCTTGGCTCTAGCGAGTCACGAGCAGTACTTC.

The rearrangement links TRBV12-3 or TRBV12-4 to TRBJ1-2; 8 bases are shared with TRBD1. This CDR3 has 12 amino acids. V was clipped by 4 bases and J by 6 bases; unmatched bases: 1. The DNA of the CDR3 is TGTGCCAGCAGTTCAGGGGGCGATGGCTACACCTTC. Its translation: CASSSGGDGYTF.

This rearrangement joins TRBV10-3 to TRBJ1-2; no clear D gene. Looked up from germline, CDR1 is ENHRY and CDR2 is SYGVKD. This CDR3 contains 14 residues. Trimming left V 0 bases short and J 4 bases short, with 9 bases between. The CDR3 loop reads CAISESAGIYGYTF. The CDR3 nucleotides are TGTGCCATCAGTGAGTCGGCGGGAATCTATGGCTACACCTTC.

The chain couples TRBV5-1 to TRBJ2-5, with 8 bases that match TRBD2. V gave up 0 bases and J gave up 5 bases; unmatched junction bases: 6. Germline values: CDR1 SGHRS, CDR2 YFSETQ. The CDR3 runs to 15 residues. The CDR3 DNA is TGCGCCAGCAGCTTGGGAGCGGGGGCCGGGGAGACCCAGTACTTC. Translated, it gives CASSLGAGAGETQYF.

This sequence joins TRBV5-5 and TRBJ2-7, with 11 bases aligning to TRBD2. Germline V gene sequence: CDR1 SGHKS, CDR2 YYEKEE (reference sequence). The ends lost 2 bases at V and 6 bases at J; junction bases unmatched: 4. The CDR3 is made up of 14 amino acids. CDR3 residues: CASSFTGTSGEQYF. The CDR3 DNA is TGTGCCAGCAGCTTCACCGGGACTAGCGGCGAGCAGTACTTC. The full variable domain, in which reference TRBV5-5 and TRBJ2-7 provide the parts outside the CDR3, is DAGVTQSPTHLIKTRGQQVTLRCSPISGHKSVSWYQQVLGQGPQFIFQYYEKEERGRGNFPDRFSARQFPNYSSELNVNALLLGDSALYLCASSFTGTSGEQYFGPGTRLTVT.

The CDR3 here is CASSPSRSFYGYTF. In DNA form, the CDR3 reads TGTGCCAGCAGCCCGAGCCGAAGTTTTTATGGCTACACCTTC. This chain connects TRBV5-8 to TRBJ1-2; D call uncertain. V was shortened by 4 bases and J by 5 bases, with 15 bases between the two germline ends. The CDR3 covers 14 residues. Germline CDR1 is SGHTS and CDR2 is YDEGEE.

The DNA of the CDR3 is TGTGCCAGCAGATCAGCCAAAGGACAGGAAGCTTTCTTT. Translating gives CASRSAKGQEAFF. This rearrangement joins TRBV6-5 to TRBJ1-1; maybe TRBD1 (6 bases). Trimming left V 6 bases short and J 8 bases short, with 16 bases between. This CDR3 region has 13 residues. Germline V gene data show CDR1 as MNHEY and CDR2 as SVGAGI.

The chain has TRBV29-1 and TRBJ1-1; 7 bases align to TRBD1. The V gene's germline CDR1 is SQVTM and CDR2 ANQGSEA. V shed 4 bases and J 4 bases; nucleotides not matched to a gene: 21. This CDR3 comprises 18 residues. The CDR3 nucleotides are TGCAGCGTTGCCGGCGGTGGGCAGGCCCTTCAGGGGGGCACTGAAGCTTTCTTT. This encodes CSVAGGGQALQGGTEAFF.

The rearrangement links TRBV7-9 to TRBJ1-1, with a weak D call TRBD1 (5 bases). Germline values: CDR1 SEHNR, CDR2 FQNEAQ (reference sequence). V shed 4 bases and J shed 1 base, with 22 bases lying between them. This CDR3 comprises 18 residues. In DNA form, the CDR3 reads TGTGCCAGCAGCTACCCAAAAGGGTGGGGCTTCGAGAACACTGAAGCTTTCTTT. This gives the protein CASSYPKGWGFENTEAFF.

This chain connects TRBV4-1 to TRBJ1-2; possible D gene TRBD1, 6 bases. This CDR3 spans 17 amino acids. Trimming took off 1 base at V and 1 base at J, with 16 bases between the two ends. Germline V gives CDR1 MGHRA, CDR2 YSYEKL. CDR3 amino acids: CASSQAFTGQFNYGYTF. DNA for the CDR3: TGCGCCAGCAGCCAAGCCTTTACAGGGCAATTTAACTATGGCTACACCTTC.